This entry concerns a single T cell receptor beta chain. Its target is not known. Full-length variable regions came from constant-region reverse primers plus semi-nested Nested Universal Primer A PCR. Via MiXCR, TCRdb re-called the 5' RACE reads, giving one row per CDR3 protein. Found here are 50,000 to 75,000 distinct CDR3 sequences, roughly 22% of them singletons; the top ten hold over 2.5%. The CDR3 length is 14 residues. The V gene lost 5 bases and the J gene lost 0 bases, with 11 bases spanning the gap. Looked up from germline, CDR1 is SQVTM and CDR2 is ANQGSEA. Points from the study as a whole: The larger-cohort validation was restricted to a single TCR beta V-J rearrangement rather than whole repertoires. Tumor memory CD4+ T cell TCR gene usage was found to cluster with blood and lymph node memory CD4+ cells and with lymph node naive CD4+ cells. Greatest tumor Treg TCR overlap was with tumor naive CD4+ cells.

Sequencing input: memory CD4+ T cells sorted from a lymph node. The subset: memory CD4+ T cells, CD4+CD45RO+CD25-. The sequence was collected from a female donor with breast cancer. The chain combines TRBV29-1 with TRBJ2-4; D call uncertain. CDR3 coding DNA: TGCAGCGTTATAGATCAGTTAGCCAAAAACATTCAGTACTTC. It encodes CSVIDQLAKNIQYF.